This T cell receptor (beta chain) was sequenced during a study of cytomegalovirus exposure and HLA in healthy donors (dated by TCRdb to 2015 to 2018). For the wider study: According to a later analysis, one platform produced both the roughly 130 validation repertoires and the roughly 640 repertoires of the first cohort. To predict cytomegalovirus infection status, the study combined high-throughput TCR immunosequencing, statistical association of individual TCRs with disease status, and machine learning. Along with the approximately 670-subject first cohort, a separate validation cohort of 120 different subjects was used. The study aimed to test whether signatures of past pathogen exposure could be identified by cataloging public T cell receptors. Study-wide findings and limitations: The validation cohort had no HLA typing available for a later analysis, so co-occurrence within that cohort was assessed over all 120 repertoires. The classifier was reported to diagnose cytomegalovirus status with high specificity and sensitivity in both the original and validation cohorts. A total of roughly 160 TCR beta chains were listed by the study as associated with cytomegalovirus. Most TCR sequences were observed very rarely across donors, whereas some public TCRs were present in many individuals. It was suggested by the authors that the approach could potentially be generalized to other disease states and immunological phenotypes. A few of the identified cytomegalovirus-associated TCR beta chains were confirmed in vitro to be specific for cytomegalovirus antigens. Of the cluster scores, 90% to 95% were above 0 in a later analysis, which found that TCRs clustered in the first cohort also tended to co-occur in the approximately 110 validation repertoires.

The donors belonged to the validation cohort of 90 to 150 subjects, which was separate from the 666-subject first cohort. Concerning this clone: What this receptor recognizes is not known. No much larger clone exists at a distance of one base, and base qualities are not known. The identical CDR3 is also encoded by other nucleotide sequences in the sample.

Libraries were prepared through the immunoSEQ multiplex PCR assay. The authors processed their data as follows. A statistical classification framework was built to diagnose cytomegalovirus status from the catalog of TCR beta chain sequences. TCRdb's version of the immuneACCESS table is confined to in-frame rearrangements and falls short of the full clone set. An unresolved V gene accounts for under half of the shortfall where checked; the remainder is of unknown origin. D and trimming were read from the DNA, whereas the V and J calls and clone size are those reported in that table. The sample table lists around 60,000 clones, more than 90% of them with a count of one. The ten most abundant clones make up more than 0.85% of the sample. The CDR3 runs 13 residues from the cysteine to the phenylalanine. Only CDR3 DNA remains: 39 bases, in frame from the first base. CDR1 and CDR2, looked up from the germline V gene, are SGDLS and YYNGEE. Trimming removed 0 bases from V and 2 bases from J, leaving 5 bases between the germline ends.

This chain joins TRBV9 to TRBJ2-5, with a weak D call of TRBD1 (5 bases match). The sequence derives from a man aged 18 to 29 in good health and CMV-seronegative. Source material: PBMCs. The DNA reads as follows: TGTGCCAGCAGCGTAGCAGGGCAAGAGACCCAGTACTTC. Translation gives CASSVAGQETQYF.